Listed here are 28 T cell receptor beta chains from one sample, sequenced in a study of T cell repertoires in cytomegalovirus infection (dated by TCRdb to about 2019). The sequencing machine was an Illumina HiSeq 1500. TCRdb applied fastp at Q25 and MiXCR to the public reads, then kept only in-frame beta chains. Every CDR3 protein is listed once, alongside the most common genes and DNA of its rows. The sample table lists 350,000 to 450,000 distinct CDR3 sequences, around 18% of them with a count of one. The ten largest clones add up to around 9.3% of the sample. Sequencing was performed on PBMCs. The receptors here all came from a human donor in good health (CMV status not recorded). Some clones in this sample may be carry-over from other donors' samples.

This chain uses TRBV28 with TRBJ2-7, with TRBD1 matching over 10 bases. The CDR3 spans 15 residues. The germline V gene encodes CDR1 MDHEN and CDR2 SYDVKM. Germline trimming cut 5 bases from V and 2 bases from J; bases unmatched to any gene: 6. DNA of the CDR3: TGTGCCAGCAGTAAGACAGGGGGCCGCGCCTACGAGCAGTACTTC. Protein product: CASSKTGGRAYEQYF.

The chain uses TRBV12-3 or TRBV12-4 and TRBJ2-3; TRBD1 agrees at 10 bases. V gave up 5 bases and J gave up 1 base; unmatched junction bases: 3. The CDR3 sequence is 15 residues long. The CDR3, as DNA: TGTGCCAGCAGTCGACAGGGGGCTGGCACAGATACGCAGTATTTT. This encodes CASSRQGAGTDTQYF.

This clonotype has only a few counts. This sequence joins TRBV24-1 and TRBJ1-1; D ambiguous. CDR3 length: 13 amino acids. Trimming removed 4 bases from V and 5 bases from J, with 10 bases in between. CDR1 is KGHDR, CDR2 SFDVKD, per germline. Here the CDR3 reads CATSDPDRTEAFF. The CDR3 DNA is TGTGCCACCAGTGACCCCGATCGTACTGAAGCTTTCTTT.

The rearrangement uses TRBV9 and TRBJ2-7, with D hard to call. Germline V CDR1 and CDR2: SGDLS, YYNGEE. V dropped 0 bases and J dropped 5 bases, with 15 bases sitting between them. CDR3 length equals 15 residues. The DNA for the CDR3 is TGTGCCAGCAGCGTAGAAATCGTTCCCGCCCACGAGCAGTACTTC. It encodes CASSVEIVPAHEQYF.

On this clonotype itself: Since the CDR3 does not end with the conserved phenylalanine or tryptophan, this likely comes from a read error. This chain connects TRBV20-1 to TRBJ1-2; 9 bases align to TRBD1. The ends lost 2 bases at V and 8 bases at J; junction bases unmatched: 9. This CDR3 region has 14 residues. Germline values: CDR1 DFQATT, CDR2 SNEGSKA (reference sequence). The CDR3 region is CSARRGQGLGGYTL. DNA for the CDR3: TGCAGTGCTAGAAGGGGACAGGGTCTTGGGGGCTACACCCTC.

This clonotype has more than one count but fewer than ten. The chain combines TRBV30 with TRBJ1-5, with unresolved D. The germline gives CDR1 GTSNPN, CDR2 SVGIG (reference sequence). Trimming pared 7 bases from V and 1 base from J, leaving 11 bases between. The CDR3 is 13 residues long. The CDR3 nucleotides are TGTGCCTTGGGTTTTGGGAGCAATCAGCCCCAGCATTTT. It yields the protein CALGFGSNQPQHF.

The table lists this clonotype with many counts. This chain connects TRBV7-6 to TRBJ2-7; perhaps D is TRBD1 or TRBD2 (5 bases each). The germline V and J ends were trimmed by 5 bases and 5 bases, with 13 bases remaining between them. Germline loops: CDR1 SGHVS, CDR2 FNYEAQ. The CDR3 loop spans 13 amino acids. The CDR3 spells CASSGGIENEQYF. In nucleotides, the CDR3 is TGTGCCAGCAGCGGGGGAATTGAGAACGAGCAGTACTTC.

This clonotype was seen repeatedly, ten times or more. The junction does not match germline at one end; this may be a read error. This chain links TRBV7-2 with TRBJ2-3; D remains ambiguous. Germline V lookup: CDR1 SGHTA, CDR2 FQGNSA. The CDR3 sequence is 14 residues long. The CDR3 is CASRLASSTDTQYF. The CDR3 nucleotides are TGTGCCAGCAGGTTAGCTTCTAGCACAGATACGCAGTATTTT. The full variable domain, in which reference TRBV7-2 and TRBJ2-3 provide the parts outside the CDR3, is GAGVSQSPSNKVTEKGKDVELRCDPISGHTALYWYRQSLGQGLEFLIYFQGNSAPDKSGLPSDRFSAERTGGSVSTLTIQRTQQEDSAVYLCASRLASSTDTQYFGPGTRLTVL.

In its sample, this clonotype was seen once. The chain links TRBV5-1 to TRBJ2-5; D is possibly TRBD1 (5 bases). This CDR3 has 15 amino acids. Germline assignment: CDR1 SGHRS and CDR2 YFSETQ. Trimming shortened V by 0 bases and J by 2 bases, and 11 bases separated the two germline ends. DNA of the CDR3: TGCGCCAGCAGCTTGGATGGGGCGAATCAAGAGACCCAGTACTTC. Translated: CASSLDGANQETQYF. Using reference TRBV5-1 and TRBJ2-5 for the parts outside the CDR3, the full variable domain is KAGVTQTPRYLIKTRGQQVTLSCSPISGHRSVSWYQQTPGQGLQFLFEYFSETQRNKGNFPGRFSGRQFSNSRSEMNVSTLELGDSALYLCASSLDGANQETQYFGPGTRLLVL.

A few counts support this clonotype. V and J are TRBV20-1 and TRBJ2-5; 10 bases line up with TRBD2. CDR3 length: 15 residues. With V trimmed by 2 bases and J by 2 bases, 5 bases remained unmatched. Germline V gene lookup returns CDR1 DFQATT and CDR2 SNEGSKA (reference sequence). The CDR3 nucleotides read TGCAGTGCTAGATCTAGCGGGGGCTCACAAGAGACCCAGTACTTC. Protein sequence: CSARSSGGSQETQYF.

This clonotype was detected many times. The chain carries TRBV7-8 and TRBJ1-2; D gene unclear. V gave up 1 base and J gave up 2 bases, with 14 bases separating them. There are 16 residues in the CDR3. Germline CDR1 reads SGHVS; CDR2 reads FQNEAQ. As DNA, the CDR3 is TGTGCCAGCAGCTTAGGGGAGGGCCCTGGGAACTATGGCTACACCTTC. Its protein is CASSLGEGPGNYGYTF. Together with reference TRBV7-8 and TRBJ1-2, the CDR3 gives the full variable domain: GAGVSQSPRYKVAKRGQDVALRCDPISGHVSLFWYQQALGQGPEFLTYFQNEAQLDKSGLPSDRFFAERPEGSVSTLKIQRTQQEDSAVYLCASSLGEGPGNYGYTFGSGTRLTVV.

This clonotype has more than one count but fewer than ten. This chain links TRBV10-3 with TRBJ2-3; no definite D call. V lost 8 bases to trimming and J lost 3 bases, with 6 bases between them. Germline-derived CDR1 and CDR2 are ENHRY and SYGVKD. This CDR3 is built from 11 residues. This CDR3 is CAIGLTDTQYF. CDR3 DNA: TGTGCCATCGGGCTAACAGATACGCAGTATTTT.

In its sample, this clonotype was seen a few times. V and J are TRBV20-1 and TRBJ2-3; unclear D gene. V lost 3 bases, J lost 2 bases, and 9 bases lay in between. CDR3 length equals 13 residues. Germline values: CDR1 DFQATT, CDR2 SNEGSKA (reference sequence). The CDR3 loop reads CSASARPTDTQYF. CDR3 sequence (DNA): TGCAGTGCTAGTGCCAGGCCCACAGATACGCAGTATTTT.

This clonotype was observed a handful of times. This rearrangement joins TRBV25-1 to TRBJ2-7, with 8 bases fitting TRBD1. Germline V gene sequence: CDR1 MGHDK, CDR2 SYGVNS. V shed 1 base and J 3 bases; nucleotides not matched to a gene: 8. The CDR3 loop spans 16 amino acids. The CDR3 region is CASSESPGTGYYEQYF. The CDR3 DNA reads as TGTGCCAGCAGTGAATCGCCCGGGACAGGCTACTACGAGCAGTACTTC.

The rearrangement uses TRBV6-4 and TRBJ2-1, with D possibly matching TRBD2 (7 bases). V was clipped by 6 bases and J by 4 bases, with 19 bases between them. The CDR3 covers 16 residues. CDR1 MRHNA and CDR2 SNTAGT come from the germline V gene. The CDR3 bases are TGTGCCAGCAGCCAACTGGGAGGGGGGAGATACAATGAGCAGTTCTTC. Protein sequence: CASSQLGGGRYNEQFF.

This clonotype was detected ten times or more. The junction differs from germline at one of its ends, possibly a read error. The rearrangement uses TRBV7-2 and TRBJ1-1; tentatively, D is TRBD1 (5 bases). The CDR3 runs 15 residues. The germline V gene has CDR1 SGHTA and CDR2 FQGNSA. Here the CDR3 DNA reads TGTGCCAGCAGCCTAGCGCACGGGGGGGGCACTGAAGCTTTCTTT. Protein: CASSLAHGGGTEAFF.

The chain joins TRBV10-3 to TRBJ1-1; 11 bases align to TRBD1. Per the germline V gene, CDR1 is ENHRY and CDR2 is SYGVKD. The CDR3 sequence is 16 residues long. J was trimmed by 3 bases and V by 2 bases; bases with no gene match: 5. The CDR3 loop is CAISEGTGGGYTEAFF. As DNA, the CDR3 is TGTGCCATCAGTGAGGGGACAGGGGGTGGGTACACTGAAGCTTTCTTT.

This clonotype showed up many times. The chain links TRBV7-9 to TRBJ2-3; D is undetermined. CDR1 and CDR2 from the germline V gene are SEHNR and FQNEAQ (reference sequence). The ends were cut back, 5 bases at V and 4 bases at J, with 7 bases in the middle. CDR3 length: 12 amino acids. DNA for the CDR3: TGTGCCAGCAGCCCTGGGGCAGATACGCAGTATTTT. Translation: CASSPGADTQYF.

This chain joins TRBV6-2 or TRBV6-3 and TRBJ1-5; TRBD1 matches at 9 bases. The germline V gene has CDR1 MNHEY and CDR2 SVGEGT. The CDR3 runs 19 residues. Trimming took 7 bases from V and 10 from J; bases not matched to a gene: 26. The chain's CDR3 is CASTQLQGAREKAIYPQHF. The CDR3, as DNA: TGTGCCAGCACCCAATTACAGGGGGCGCGCGAAAAAGCAATCTACCCCCAGCATTTT.

In this sample, this clonotype turned up a few times. This rearrangement joins TRBV10-3 to TRBJ1-2; maybe TRBD1 (5 bases). Germline lookup yields CDR1 ENHRY and CDR2 SYGVKD. The CDR3 runs 20 residues. V was cut by 0 bases and J by 1 base, with 24 bases left in between. CDR3 in DNA: TGTGCCATCAGTGAGTCGTCGTACAGGACAACTTCTCTTATTAACTATGGCTACACCTTC. It codes for CAISESSYRTTSLINYGYTF.

This chain uses TRBV20-1 with TRBJ1-1; 9 nucleotides align to TRBD1. The germline V gene encodes CDR1 DFQATT and CDR2 SNEGSKA (reference sequence). Trimming at V came to 0 bases and at J to 2 bases, leaving 7 bases not matched to a gene. This CDR3 is built from 16 residues. CDR3 sequence: CSARDHRDRVNTEAFF. CDR3 bases: TGCAGTGCTAGAGACCACCGGGACAGGGTCAACACTGAAGCTTTCTTT.

This clonotype was counted only a few times. The rearrangement joins TRBV4-1 to TRBJ2-2; tentatively, D is TRBD2 (6 bases). The CDR3 runs 16 residues. The germline gives CDR1 MGHRA, CDR2 YSYEKL. Trimming removed 9 bases from V and 0 bases from J, with 17 bases in between. The CDR3 reads CASRLAAFANTGELFF. The CDR3 DNA reads as TGCGCCAGTCGGTTAGCGGCGTTCGCGAACACCGGGGAGCTGTTTTTT.

This clonotype was picked up a small number of times. The chain uses TRBV2 and TRBJ1-4; D perhaps matches TRBD1 (6 bases). This CDR3 is built from 13 residues. Per the germline V gene, CDR1 is SNHLY and CDR2 is FYNNEI. V lost 6 bases to trimming and J lost 6 bases, with 11 bases between them. The CDR3 sequence: CASSRDTDEKLFF. CDR3 sequence (DNA): TGTGCCAGCAGCCGGGACACCGATGAAAAACTGTTTTTT. The variable domain in full, completed from reference TRBV2 and TRBJ1-4, reads EPEVTQTPSHQVTQMGQEVILRCVPISNHLYFYWYRQILGQKVEFLVSFYNNEISEKSEIFDDQFSVERPDGSNFTLKIRSTKLEDSAMYFCASSRDTDEKLFFGSGTQLSVL.

A few counts support this clonotype. The rearrangement joins TRBV2 to TRBJ1-5; D not certain. CDR1 and CDR2 (germline): SNHLY, FYNNEI. Trimming cost V 7 bases and J 5 bases, with 9 bases left between them. The CDR3 length is 12 residues. The CDR3 region has the DNA TGTGCCAGCAAGTCCGGGGATCAGCCCCAGCATTTT. Its protein is CASKSGDQPQHF.

A few counts support this clonotype. The chain carries TRBV5-6 and TRBJ2-7; D gene unclear. With 4 bases removed from V and 2 bases from J, the gap between germline ends came to 4 bases. The CDR3 spans 11 residues. The germline V gene has CDR1 SGHDT and CDR2 YYEEEE. The CDR3 loop is CASSTTYEQYF. CDR3 sequence (DNA): TGTGCCAGCAGCACCACCTACGAGCAGTACTTC.

This clonotype was seen repeatedly, ten times or more. The V call is TRBV28, the J call TRBJ1-2, with D tentatively TRBD1 (5 bases). This CDR3 is 14 amino acids long. V shed 6 bases and J shed 4 bases, with 15 bases lying between them. CDR1 and CDR2 (germline): MDHEN, SYDVKM. This CDR3 reads CASRRDPEGYGYTF. The CDR3 nucleotides read TGTGCCAGCAGAAGGGACCCGGAGGGCTATGGCTACACCTTC.

The gene calls are TRBV2 and TRBJ1-6; 9 bases line up with TRBD1. The CDR3 extends over 15 amino acids. Germline trimming cut 7 bases from V and 6 bases from J; bases unmatched to any gene: 7. Germline V gives CDR1 SNHLY, CDR2 FYNNEI. The CDR3 is CASNRQGEGNSPLHF. CDR3 DNA: TGTGCCAGCAATCGACAGGGGGAAGGTAATTCACCCCTCCACTTT.

This clonotype was found many times. V and J are TRBV19 and TRBJ2-7; D remains ambiguous. The CDR3 has 14 residues. Germline CDR1 and CDR2: LNHDA and SQIVND (reference sequence). V lost 3 bases and J lost 1, with 10 bases in between. The CDR3 DNA reads TGTGCCAGTAGTATGGTGGGCGGATCCTACGAGCAGTACTTC. Translated, it gives CASSMVGGSYEQYF.